This T cell receptor beta chain derives from a study of T cell responses to AZD1222 COVID-19 vaccine. Only in-frame clones appear in the TCRdb table, and some are missing; sequencing was by immunoSEQ multiplex PCR. The data show around 120,000 clones, 91% seen once. The sample here was peripheral blood, taken on day 0 of AZD1222 vaccination. This receptor was obtained from an adult in good health.

In nucleotides, the CDR3 is TGTGCCAGCAGCTTTAGAGGTTCACCCCTCCACTTT. It specifies CASSFRGSPLHF. This sequence joins TRBV5-4 and TRBJ1-6; D is uncertain. In germline, CDR1 is SGHNT, CDR2 YYREEE (reference sequence). This CDR3 comprises 12 residues. The V gene lost 2 bases and the J gene lost 9 bases, with 6 bases spanning the gap.